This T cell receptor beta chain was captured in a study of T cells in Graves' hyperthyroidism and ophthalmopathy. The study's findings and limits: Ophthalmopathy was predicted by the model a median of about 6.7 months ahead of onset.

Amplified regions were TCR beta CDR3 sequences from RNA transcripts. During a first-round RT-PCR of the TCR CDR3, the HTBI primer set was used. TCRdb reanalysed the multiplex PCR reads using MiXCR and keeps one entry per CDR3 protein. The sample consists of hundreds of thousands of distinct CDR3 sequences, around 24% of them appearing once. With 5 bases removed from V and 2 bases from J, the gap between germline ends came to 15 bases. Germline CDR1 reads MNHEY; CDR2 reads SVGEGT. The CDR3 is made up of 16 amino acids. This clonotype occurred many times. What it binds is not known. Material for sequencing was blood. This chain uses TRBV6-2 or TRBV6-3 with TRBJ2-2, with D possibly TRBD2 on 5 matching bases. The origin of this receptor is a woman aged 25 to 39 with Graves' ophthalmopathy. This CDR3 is CASSGSRETNTGELFF. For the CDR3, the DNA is TGTGCCAGCAGTGGATCCCGGGAAACTAACACCGGGGAGCTGTTTTTT.